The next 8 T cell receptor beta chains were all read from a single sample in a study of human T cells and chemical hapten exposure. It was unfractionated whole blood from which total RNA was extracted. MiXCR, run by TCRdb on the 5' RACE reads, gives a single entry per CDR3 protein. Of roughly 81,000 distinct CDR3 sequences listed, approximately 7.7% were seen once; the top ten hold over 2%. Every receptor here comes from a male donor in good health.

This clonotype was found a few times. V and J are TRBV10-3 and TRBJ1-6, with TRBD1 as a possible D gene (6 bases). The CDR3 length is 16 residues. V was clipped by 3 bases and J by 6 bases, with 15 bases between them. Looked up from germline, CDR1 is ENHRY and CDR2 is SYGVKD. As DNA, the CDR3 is TGTGCCATCAGTGATGACAGGAGCCCCCTTAATTCACCCCTCCACTTT. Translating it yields CAISDDRSPLNSPLHF.

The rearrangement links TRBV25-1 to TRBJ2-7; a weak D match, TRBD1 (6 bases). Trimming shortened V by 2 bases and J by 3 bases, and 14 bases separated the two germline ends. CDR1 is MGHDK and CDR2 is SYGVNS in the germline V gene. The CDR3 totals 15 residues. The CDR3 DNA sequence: TGTGCCAGCAGTGAAGGGACAAGCCACCTCTACGAGCAGTACTTC. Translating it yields CASSEGTSHLYEQYF.

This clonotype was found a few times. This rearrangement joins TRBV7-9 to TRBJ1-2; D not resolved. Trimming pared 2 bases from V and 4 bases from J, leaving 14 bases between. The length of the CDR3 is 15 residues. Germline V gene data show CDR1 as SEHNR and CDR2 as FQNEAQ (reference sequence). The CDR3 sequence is CASSLLGAMIYGYTF. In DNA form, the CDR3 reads TGTGCCAGCAGCTTACTAGGAGCGATGATCTATGGCTACACCTTC. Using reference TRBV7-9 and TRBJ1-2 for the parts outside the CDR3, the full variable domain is DTGVSQNPRHKITKRGQNVTFRCDPISEHNRLYWYRQTLGQGPEFLTYFQNEAQLEKSRLLSDRFSAERPKGSFSTLEIQRTEQGDSAMYLCASSLLGAMIYGYTFGSGTRLTVV.

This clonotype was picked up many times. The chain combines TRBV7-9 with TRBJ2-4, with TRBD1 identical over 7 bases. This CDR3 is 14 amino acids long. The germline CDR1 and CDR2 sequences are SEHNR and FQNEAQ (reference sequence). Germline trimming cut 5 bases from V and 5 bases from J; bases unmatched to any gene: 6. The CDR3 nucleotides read TGTGCCAGCAGCCTAACCGGGACAGAAAACATTCAGTACTTC. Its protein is CASSLTGTENIQYF.

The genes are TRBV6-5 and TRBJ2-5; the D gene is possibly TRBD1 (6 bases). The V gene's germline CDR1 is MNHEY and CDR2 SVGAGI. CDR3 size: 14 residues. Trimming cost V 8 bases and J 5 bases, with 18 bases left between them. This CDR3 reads CASSLSGDRETQYF. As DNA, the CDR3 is TGTGCCAGCTCTTTATCAGGGGATCGGGAGACCCAGTACTTC.

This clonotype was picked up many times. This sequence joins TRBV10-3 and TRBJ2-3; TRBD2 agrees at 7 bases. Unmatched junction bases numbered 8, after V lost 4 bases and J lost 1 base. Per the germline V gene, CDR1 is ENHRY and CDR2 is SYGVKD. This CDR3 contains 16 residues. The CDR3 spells CAISAKRGEGTDTQYF. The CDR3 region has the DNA TGTGCCATCAGTGCGAAGCGGGGCGAGGGCACAGATACGCAGTATTTT.

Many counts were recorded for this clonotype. The CDR3 DNA follows: TGCAGTGCGACACCGGGACTACCATACAATGAGCAGTTCTTC. Its protein product is CSATPGLPYNEQFF. The chain uses TRBV20-1 and TRBJ2-1, with 7 bases aligning to TRBD2. With 6 bases clipped from V and 4 bases from J, the junction kept 9 bases outside the gene matches. Germline CDR1 is DFQATT and CDR2 is SNEGSKA (reference sequence). This CDR3 region has 14 residues.

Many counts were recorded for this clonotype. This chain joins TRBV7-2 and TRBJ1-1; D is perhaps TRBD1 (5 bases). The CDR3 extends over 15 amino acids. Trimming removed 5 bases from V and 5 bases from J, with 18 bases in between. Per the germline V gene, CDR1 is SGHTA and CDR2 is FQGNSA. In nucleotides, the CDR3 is TGTGCCAGCAGCAGAGAAGGGGTTTGGGCGACTGAAGCTTTCTTT. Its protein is CASSREGVWATEAFF.